This T cell receptor (beta chain) was sequenced during a study of OX40 agonist ivuxolimab in advanced cancers. Libraries were prepared by immunoSEQ multiplex PCR; TCRdb keeps only in-frame clonotypes and omits some of them. Among around 83,000 clones listed, 90% to 95% were seen once. The length of the CDR3 is 14 residues. The trim removed 0 bases at V and 11 bases at J, leaving 7 bases unmatched. Germline assignment: CDR1 LGHNA and CDR2 YSLEER. The chain combines TRBV4-3 with TRBJ1-1; 9 bases match TRBD1. The sequence was obtained from an adult with an advanced solid tumor such as melanoma, head and neck, liver or kidney cancer. This material consisted of CD4+ or CD8+ T cells sorted from blood, taken in a trial of the OX40 agonist ivuxolimab. CDR3 in DNA: TGCGCCAGCAGCCAAGACCATGGGACAGGGTCTGCTTTCTTT. The encoded protein is CASSQDHGTGSAFF.